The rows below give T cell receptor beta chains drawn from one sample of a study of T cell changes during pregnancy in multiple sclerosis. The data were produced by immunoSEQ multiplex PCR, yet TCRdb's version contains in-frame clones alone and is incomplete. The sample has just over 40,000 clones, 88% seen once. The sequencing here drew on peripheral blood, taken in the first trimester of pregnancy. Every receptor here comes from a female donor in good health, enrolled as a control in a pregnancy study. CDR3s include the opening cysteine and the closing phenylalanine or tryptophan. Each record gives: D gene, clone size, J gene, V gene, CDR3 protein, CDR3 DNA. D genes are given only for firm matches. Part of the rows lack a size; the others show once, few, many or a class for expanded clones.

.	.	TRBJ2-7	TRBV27	CASSRGLATSYEQYF	TGTGCCAGCAGTAGGGGACTCGCAACCTCCTACGAGCAGTACTTC
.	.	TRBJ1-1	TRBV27	CASTGGVSTEAFF	TGTGCCAGCACGGGGGGGGTAAGCACTGAAGCTTTCTTT
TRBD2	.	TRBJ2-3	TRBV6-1	CASSELAGSTDTQYF	TGTGCCAGCAGTGAACTAGCGGGGAGCACAGATACGCAGTATTTT
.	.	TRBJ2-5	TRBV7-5	CARSFRVQETQYF	TGTGCCAGAAGCTTCAGGGTGCAAGAGACCCAGTACTTC
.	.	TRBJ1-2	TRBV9	CASSSGAQSNYGYTF	TGTGCCAGCAGTTCAGGGGCGCAATCTAACTATGGCTACACCTTC
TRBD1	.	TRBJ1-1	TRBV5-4	CASSKGQTNTEAFF	TGTGCCAGCAGCAAGGGACAGACGAACACTGAAGCTTTCTTT
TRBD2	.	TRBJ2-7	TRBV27	CASSPLGRNYEQYF	TGTGCCAGCAGTCCCCTCGGGAGGAACTACGAGCAGTACTTC
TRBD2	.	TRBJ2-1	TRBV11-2	CASNLLAGDNEQFF	TGTGCCAGCAATTTGCTAGCGGGAGACAATGAGCAGTTCTTC
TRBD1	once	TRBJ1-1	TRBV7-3	CASSQFGGQGRSTEAFF	TGTGCCAGCAGCCAATTTGGAGGACAGGGTAGATCCACTGAAGCTTTCTTT
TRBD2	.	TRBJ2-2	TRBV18	CASSPGGRSTGELFF	TGTGCCAGCTCACCAGGCGGGAGGAGTACCGGGGAGCTGTTTTTT
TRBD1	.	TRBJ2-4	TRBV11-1	CASSLPGTGGDIQYF	TGTGCCAGCAGCCTACCCGGGACAGGGGGTGACATTCAGTACTTC
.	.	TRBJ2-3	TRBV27	CASSRLATQYF	TGTGCCAGCAGTAGACTGGCTACGCAGTATTTT
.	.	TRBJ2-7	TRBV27	CASSRAGGYEQYF	TGTGCCAGCAGTAGAGCAGGGGGGTACGAGCAGTACTTC
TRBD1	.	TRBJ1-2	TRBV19	CASLTEGANYGYTF	TGTGCCAGCCTGACCGAGGGGGCAAACTATGGCTACACCTTC
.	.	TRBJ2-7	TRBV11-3	CASSAYDRSNEQYF	TGTGCCAGCAGCGCCTATGACAGGTCAAACGAGCAGTACTTC
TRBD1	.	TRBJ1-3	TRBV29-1	CSVGTGSLSGNTIYF	TGCAGCGTTGGGACAGGGTCTCTCTCTGGAAACACCATATATTTT
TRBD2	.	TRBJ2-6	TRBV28	CASLSGALGANVLTF	TGTGCCAGCCTCAGCGGGGCCCTAGGGGCCAACGTCCTGACTTTC
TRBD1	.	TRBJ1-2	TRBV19	CASSRRDSHFYGYTF	TGTGCCAGTAGTAGGAGGGACAGTCACTTCTATGGCTACACCTTC
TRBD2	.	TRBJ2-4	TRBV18	CASSATGGENIQYF	TGTGCCAGCTCAGCCACCGGGGGGGAAAACATTCAGTACTTC
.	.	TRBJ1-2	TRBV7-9	CASSLRVSDSNYGYTF	TGTGCCAGCAGCTTAAGGGTCTCGGACAGTAACTATGGCTACACCTTC
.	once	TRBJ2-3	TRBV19	CASSIIPITDTQYF	TGTGCCAGTAGTATAATCCCTATCACAGATACGCAGTATTTT
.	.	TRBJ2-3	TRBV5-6	CASSFPGHTDTQYF	TGTGCCAGCAGCTTCCCGGGACACACAGATACGCAGTATTTT